One TCR beta chain is described in this entry. The source of the sample is a study of blood T cell repertoires in COVID-19. Unmatched junction bases numbered 5, after V lost 6 bases and J lost 4 bases. This CDR3 has 14 residues. Germline V gives CDR1 MNHEY, CDR2 SVGAGI. Original handling: From reference gene primer amplification, estimates of nucleated cell counts were derived. Sequencing used immunoSEQ multiplex PCR; TCRdb keeps in-frame clones, though not all of them. V, J and clone size derive from that table, while D and trimming were established from the DNA sequence. The repertoire has under 200,000 clones, more than 85% of them found once; the top ten carry roughly 0.95%.

V gene TRBV6-5 combines with J gene TRBJ1-4; TRBD1 matches at 7 bases. The clonotype was recovered from a man aged 18 to 29 with acute or convalescent COVID-19. Sequencing used peripheral blood. The CDR3 here is CASSRDSDNEKLFF. As DNA, the CDR3 is TGTGCCAGCAGCCGGGACAGTGATAATGAAAAACTGTTTTTT.